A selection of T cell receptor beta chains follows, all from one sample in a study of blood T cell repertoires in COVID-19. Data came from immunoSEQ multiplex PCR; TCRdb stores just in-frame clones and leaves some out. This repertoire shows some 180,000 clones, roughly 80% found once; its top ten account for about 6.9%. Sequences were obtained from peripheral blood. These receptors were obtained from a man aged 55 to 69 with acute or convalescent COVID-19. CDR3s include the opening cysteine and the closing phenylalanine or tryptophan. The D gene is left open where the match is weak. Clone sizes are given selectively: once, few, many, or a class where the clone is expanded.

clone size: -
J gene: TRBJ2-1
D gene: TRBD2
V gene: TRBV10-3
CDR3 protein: CAISEGLAGGEEQFF
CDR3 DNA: TGTGCCATCAGTGAGGGCCTAGCGGGAGGTGAGGAGCAGTTCTTC

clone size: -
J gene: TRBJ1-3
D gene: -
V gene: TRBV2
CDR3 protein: CASRRGSGNTIYF
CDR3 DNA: TGTGCCAGCAGAAGGGGTTCTGGAAACACCATATATTTT

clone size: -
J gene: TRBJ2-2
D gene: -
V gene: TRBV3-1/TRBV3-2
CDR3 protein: CASSLTTGTGELFF
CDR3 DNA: TGTGCCAGCAGCCTAACTACAGGCACCGGGGAGCTGTTTTTT

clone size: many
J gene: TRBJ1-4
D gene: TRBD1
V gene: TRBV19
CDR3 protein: CASSEGADPWEKLFF
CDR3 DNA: TGTGCCAGTAGTGAGGGGGCGGACCCTTGGGAAAAACTGTTTTTT

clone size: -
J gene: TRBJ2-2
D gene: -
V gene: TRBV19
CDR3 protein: CASSIRVTPGELFF
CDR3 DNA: TGTGCCAGTAGTATACGGGTGACCCCCGGGGAGCTGTTTTTT

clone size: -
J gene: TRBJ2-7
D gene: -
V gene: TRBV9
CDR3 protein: CASSVAQGGDEQYF
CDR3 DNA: TGTGCCAGCAGCGTAGCACAGGGAGGGGACGAGCAGTACTTC

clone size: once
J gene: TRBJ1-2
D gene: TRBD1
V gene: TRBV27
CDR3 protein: CASSFGQGVGGYTF
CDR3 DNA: TGTGCCAGCAGTTTTGGACAGGGGGTAGGAGGCTACACCTTC

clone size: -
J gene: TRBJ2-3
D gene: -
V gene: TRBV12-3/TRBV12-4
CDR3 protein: CASSSPTDTQYF
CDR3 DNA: TGTGCCAGCAGTTCTCCGACAGATACGCAGTATTTT

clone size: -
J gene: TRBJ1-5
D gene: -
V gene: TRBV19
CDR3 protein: CASSVWTASNQPQHF
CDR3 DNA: TGTGCCAGTAGTGTTTGGACAGCAAGCAATCAGCCCCAGCATTTT

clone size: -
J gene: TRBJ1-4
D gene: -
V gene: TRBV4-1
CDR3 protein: CASSLTGEGGEGIREKLFF
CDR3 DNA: TGCGCCAGCAGCCTGACAGGAGAAGGAGGGGAGGGGATTCGAGAAAAACTGTTTTTT

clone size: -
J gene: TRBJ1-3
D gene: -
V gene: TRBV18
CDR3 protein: CASSVSHSGNTIYF
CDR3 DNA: TGTGCCAGCTCCGTCAGTCACTCTGGAAACACCATATATTTT

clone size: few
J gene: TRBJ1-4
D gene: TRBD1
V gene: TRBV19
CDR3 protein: CASSIDQGTEQLFF
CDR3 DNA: TGTGCCAGTAGTATAGATCAGGGGACAGAGCAACTGTTTTTT

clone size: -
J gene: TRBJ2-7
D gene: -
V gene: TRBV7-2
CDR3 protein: CASSPLTGSSYEQYF
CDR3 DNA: TGTGCCAGCAGCCCCCTCACAGGTTCCTCCTACGAGCAGTACTTC

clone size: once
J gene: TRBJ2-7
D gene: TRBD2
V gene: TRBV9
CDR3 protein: CASSVGSLAGEEQYF
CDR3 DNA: TGTGCCAGCAGCGTAGGCAGTCTAGCGGGAGAAGAGCAGTACTTC

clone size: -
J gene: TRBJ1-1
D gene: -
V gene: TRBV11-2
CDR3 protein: CASSLWFQQGKGMNTEAFF
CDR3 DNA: TGTGCCAGCAGTTTATGGTTTCAGCAGGGGAAAGGAATGAACACTGAAGCTTTCTTT

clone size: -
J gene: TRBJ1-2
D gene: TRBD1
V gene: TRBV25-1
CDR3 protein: CASRATGGESYGYTF
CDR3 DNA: TGTGCCAGCAGGGCAACAGGGGGCGAGAGCTATGGCTACACCTTC

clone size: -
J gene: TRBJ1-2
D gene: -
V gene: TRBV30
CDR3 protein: CASEETGPYGYTF
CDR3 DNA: TGTGCCTCCGAAGAGACAGGCCCCTATGGCTACACCTTC

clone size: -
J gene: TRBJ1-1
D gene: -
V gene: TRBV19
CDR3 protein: CASSWGGSVRGTEAFF
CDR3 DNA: TGTGCCAGTAGTTGGGGGGGCTCGGTCCGTGGCACTGAAGCTTTCTTT

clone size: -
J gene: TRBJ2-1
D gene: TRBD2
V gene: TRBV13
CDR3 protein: CASSPRGTSGGERYNEQFF
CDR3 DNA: TGTGCCAGCAGCCCACGGGGAACTAGCGGGGGGGAGCGGTACAATGAGCAGTTCTTC

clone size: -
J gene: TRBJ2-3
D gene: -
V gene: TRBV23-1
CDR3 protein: CASSQSVNYTDTQYF
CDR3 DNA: TGCGCCAGCAGTCAATCCGTGAACTATACAGATACGCAGTATTTT

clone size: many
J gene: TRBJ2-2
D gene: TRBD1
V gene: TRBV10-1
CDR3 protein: CASSPDRDDTGELFF
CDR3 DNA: TGCGCCAGCAGCCCCGACAGGGACGACACCGGGGAGCTGTTTTTT

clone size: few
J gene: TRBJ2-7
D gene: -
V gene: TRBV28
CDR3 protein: CASSLTGHTYEQYF
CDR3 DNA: TGTGCCAGCAGTTTAACAGGGCATACCTACGAGCAGTACTTC

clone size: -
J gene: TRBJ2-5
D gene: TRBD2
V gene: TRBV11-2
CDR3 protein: CASSFNSGNSPGTQYF
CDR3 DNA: TGTGCCAGCAGCTTTAATAGCGGGAACTCCCCAGGGACCCAGTACTTC

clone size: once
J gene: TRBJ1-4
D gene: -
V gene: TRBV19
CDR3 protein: CASSLQAVNEKLFF
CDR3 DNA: TGTGCCAGTAGTCTCCAGGCCGTAAATGAAAAACTGTTTTTT

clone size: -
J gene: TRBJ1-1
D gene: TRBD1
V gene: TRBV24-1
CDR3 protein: CATSGPGGTEAFF
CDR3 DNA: TGTGCCACCAGTGGGCCAGGGGGAACTGAAGCTTTCTTT

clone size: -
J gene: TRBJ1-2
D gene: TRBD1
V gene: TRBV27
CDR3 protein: CASRGTGFYGYTF
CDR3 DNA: TGTGCCAGCAGAGGGACAGGGTTCTATGGCTACACCTTC

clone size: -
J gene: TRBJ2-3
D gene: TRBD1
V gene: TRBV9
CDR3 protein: CASSVSLGGIGTQYF
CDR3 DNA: TGTGCCAGCAGCGTAAGTTTAGGGGGCATCGGTACGCAGTATTTT

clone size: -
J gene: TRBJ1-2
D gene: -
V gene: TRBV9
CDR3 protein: CASSVGSDSLNYGYTF
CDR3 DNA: TGTGCCAGCAGCGTAGGGTCGGACTCTCTTAACTATGGCTACACCTTC

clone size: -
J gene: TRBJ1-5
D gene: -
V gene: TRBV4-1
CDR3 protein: CASSQVPSPGQPQHF
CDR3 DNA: TGCGCCAGCAGCCAAGTACCCTCCCCAGGGCAGCCCCAGCATTTT

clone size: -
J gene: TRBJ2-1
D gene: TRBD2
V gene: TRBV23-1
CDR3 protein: CASSPPEAGVPYNEQFF
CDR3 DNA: TGCGCCAGCAGTCCCCCTGAGGCGGGAGTCCCCTACAATGAGCAGTTCTTC

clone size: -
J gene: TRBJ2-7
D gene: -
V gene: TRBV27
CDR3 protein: CASNLPIADSSYEQYF
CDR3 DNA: TGTGCCAGCAACCTACCAATAGCGGATAGCTCCTACGAGCAGTACTTC

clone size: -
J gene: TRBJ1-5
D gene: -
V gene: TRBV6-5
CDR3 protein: CASRPQPQPQHF
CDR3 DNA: TGTGCCAGCAGACCACAGCCTCAGCCCCAGCATTTT